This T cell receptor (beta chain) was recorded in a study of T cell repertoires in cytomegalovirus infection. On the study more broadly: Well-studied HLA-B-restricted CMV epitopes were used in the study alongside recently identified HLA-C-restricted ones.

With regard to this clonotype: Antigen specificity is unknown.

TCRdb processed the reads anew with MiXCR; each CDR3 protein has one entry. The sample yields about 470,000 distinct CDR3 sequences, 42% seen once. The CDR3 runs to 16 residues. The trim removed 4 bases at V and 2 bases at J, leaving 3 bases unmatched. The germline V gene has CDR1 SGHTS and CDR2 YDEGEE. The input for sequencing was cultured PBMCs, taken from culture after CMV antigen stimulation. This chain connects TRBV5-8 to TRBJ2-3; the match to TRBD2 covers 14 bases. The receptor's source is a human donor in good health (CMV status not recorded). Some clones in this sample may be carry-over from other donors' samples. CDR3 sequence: CASSAGLAGATDTQYF. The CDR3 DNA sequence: TGTGCCAGCAGCGCGGGACTAGCGGGGGCCACAGATACGCAGTATTTT.